Sequencing of this T cell receptor beta chain was carried out in a study of shared clonotypes between healthy human individuals. Overall study findings and caveats: Naive subsets generally had larger estimated richness than memory subsets. Generation probability values for non-shared clonotypes were lower than those for clonotypes shared by all four donors.

In the original processing: Filtering differed for immunoSEQ, which gave only junction sequences without quality scores. Generated by immunoSEQ multiplex PCR, the TCRdb table keeps only in-frame clones and is missing some. V, J and clone size were drawn from that table, and D and trimming were deduced from the DNA. The profile shows 2 million or so clones, 90% to 95% of them singletons. CD4+ cells were split into CD45RA+ naive and CD45RA-negative memory subsets. V gave up 3 bases and J gave up 6 bases, with 15 bases separating them. Germline CDR1 SGDLS, CDR2 YYNGEE. The CDR3 totals 15 residues. A remark on this clone: The antigen remains unidentified.

The clonotype was recovered from a man aged 18 to 35 in good health. V usage is TRBV9 and J usage is TRBJ1-4; possibly TRBD1 for D (5 bases). The sequencing input was naive CD4+ T cells sorted from blood. As for subset: CD45RA+ positively selected. Here the CDR3 DNA reads TGTGCCAGCAGCGCCGAGGGACTTCGTGATGAAAAACTGTTTTTT. Protein product: CASSAEGLRDEKLFF.